Listed below are T cell receptor beta chains from one sample, sequenced in a study of blood T cell repertoires in COVID-19. The method was immunoSEQ multiplex PCR; TCRdb's version includes in-frame clones alone and lacks a portion of them. The sample has around 300,000 clones; 85% are singletons. Sequenced material: PBMCs or T cells enriched from blood (not recorded which). Receptors were obtained from a woman between 50 and 59 years old who had recovered from COVID-19. CDR3s include the opening cysteine and the closing phenylalanine or tryptophan. Each record gives: D gene, J gene, clone size, V gene, CDR3 protein, CDR3 DNA. The D gene is left open where the match is weak. Clone size is stated in some rows and not others, as once, few, many or a class when expanded.

d_gene: TRBD1; j_gene: TRBJ2-2; abundance: NA; v_gene: TRBV28; CDR3aa: CASRPPDRDTGELFF; CDR3nt: TGTGCCAGCAGGCCCCCGGACAGGGACACCGGGGAGCTGTTTTTT
d_gene: TRBD1; j_gene: TRBJ1-4; abundance: NA; v_gene: TRBV7-9; CDR3aa: CASSLGQGATNEKLFF; CDR3nt: TGTGCCAGCAGCTTGGGACAGGGGGCAACTAATGAAAAACTGTTTTTT
d_gene: NA; j_gene: TRBJ1-6; abundance: NA; v_gene: TRBV28; CDR3aa: CASSFLSGDNSPLHF; CDR3nt: TGTGCCAGCAGTTTTTTATCGGGGGATAATTCACCCCTCCACTTT
d_gene: NA; j_gene: TRBJ2-3; abundance: NA; v_gene: TRBV9; CDR3aa: CASSPFWAGRGDTQYF; CDR3nt: TGTGCCAGCAGCCCCTTTTGGGCGGGGCGTGGAGATACGCAGTATTTT
d_gene: NA; j_gene: TRBJ2-5; abundance: NA; v_gene: TRBV7-9; CDR3aa: CASSPKETQYF; CDR3nt: TGTGCCAGCAGCCCAAAAGAGACCCAGTACTTC
d_gene: NA; j_gene: TRBJ2-7; abundance: few; v_gene: TRBV2; CDR3aa: CASERLDAYEQYF; CDR3nt: TGTGCCAGCGAGCGACTAGACGCCTACGAGCAGTACTTC
d_gene: NA; j_gene: TRBJ2-1; abundance: NA; v_gene: TRBV7-2; CDR3aa: CASSLEVLGGDEQFF; CDR3nt: TGTGCCAGCAGCTTAGAGGTTCTAGGGGGTGATGAGCAGTTCTTC
d_gene: NA; j_gene: TRBJ2-7; abundance: few; v_gene: TRBV5-1; CDR3aa: CASSPDTGPYEQYF; CDR3nt: TGCGCCAGCAGCCCCGATACAGGGCCCTACGAGCAGTACTTC
d_gene: TRBD1; j_gene: TRBJ1-5; abundance: NA; v_gene: TRBV2; CDR3aa: CASRTGGNSNQPQHF; CDR3nt: TGTGCCAGCAGGACAGGGGGGAATAGCAATCAGCCCCAGCATTTT
d_gene: NA; j_gene: TRBJ2-2; abundance: once; v_gene: TRBV29-1; CDR3aa: CSVEATGPNTGELFF; CDR3nt: TGCAGCGTTGAAGCCACAGGTCCGAACACCGGGGAGCTGTTTTTT
d_gene: TRBD1; j_gene: TRBJ1-5; abundance: NA; v_gene: TRBV19; CDR3aa: CASSGQGGFSNQPQHF; CDR3nt: TGTGCCAGTAGTGGCCAGGGGGGTTTTAGCAATCAGCCCCAGCATTTT
d_gene: TRBD1; j_gene: TRBJ2-5; abundance: NA; v_gene: TRBV6-2/TRBV6-3; CDR3aa: CASSRDRVETQYF; CDR3nt: TGTGCCAGCAGCCGGGACAGGGTAGAGACCCAGTACTTC
d_gene: TRBD1; j_gene: TRBJ1-6; abundance: NA; v_gene: TRBV10-2; CDR3aa: CASRADRVLFNSPLHF; CDR3nt: TGCGCCAGCAGGGCGGACAGGGTGCTATTCAATTCACCCCTCCACTTT
d_gene: NA; j_gene: TRBJ1-2; abundance: NA; v_gene: TRBV27; CDR3aa: CASSAFIQGPDGYTF; CDR3nt: TGTGCCAGCAGTGCTTTTATACAGGGACCCGATGGCTACACCTTC
d_gene: TRBD2; j_gene: TRBJ2-1; abundance: NA; v_gene: TRBV7-9; CDR3aa: CASSSLADPNNEQFF; CDR3nt: TGTGCCAGCAGCTCACTAGCGGACCCTAACAATGAGCAGTTCTTC
d_gene: TRBD1; j_gene: TRBJ1-2; abundance: NA; v_gene: TRBV10-2; CDR3aa: CASRVTGGDGYTF; CDR3nt: TGCGCCAGCAGAGTGACAGGGGGCGATGGCTACACCTTC
d_gene: NA; j_gene: TRBJ1-1; abundance: NA; v_gene: TRBV7-9; CDR3aa: CASTRLPINTEAFF; CDR3nt: TGTGCCAGCACCAGACTGCCTATCAACACTGAAGCTTTCTTT
d_gene: NA; j_gene: TRBJ1-4; abundance: NA; v_gene: TRBV5-1; CDR3aa: CASSLAPATNEKLFF; CDR3nt: TGCGCCAGCAGCTTGGCCCCTGCAACTAATGAAAAACTGTTTTTT
d_gene: NA; j_gene: TRBJ1-4; abundance: NA; v_gene: TRBV15; CDR3aa: CATSREEQGESEKLFF; CDR3nt: TGTGCCACCAGCAGAGAAGAACAGGGCGAAAGTGAAAAACTGTTTTTT
d_gene: TRBD1; j_gene: TRBJ1-5; abundance: NA; v_gene: TRBV6-5; CDR3aa: CASREGARGNQPQHF; CDR3nt: TGTGCCAGCCGGGAGGGGGCTAGAGGCAATCAGCCCCAGCATTTT
d_gene: TRBD1; j_gene: TRBJ2-1; abundance: few; v_gene: TRBV7-9; CDR3aa: CASSVRWTGSRYNEQFF; CDR3nt: TGTGCCAGCAGCGTCCGGTGGACAGGGTCTAGATACAATGAGCAGTTCTTC
d_gene: NA; j_gene: TRBJ1-6; abundance: NA; v_gene: TRBV6-5; CDR3aa: CASSYSVQGNSPLHF; CDR3nt: TGTGCCAGCAGTTACTCGGTGCAGGGTAACTCACCCCTCCACTTT
d_gene: TRBD1; j_gene: TRBJ2-3; abundance: NA; v_gene: TRBV5-1; CDR3aa: CASSQNTGGRVVDTQYF; CDR3nt: TGCGCCAGCAGCCAAAACACAGGGGGCCGGGTGGTGGATACGCAGTATTTT
d_gene: TRBD1; j_gene: TRBJ2-7; abundance: NA; v_gene: TRBV11-2; CDR3aa: CASSTSRQGYEQYF; CDR3nt: TGTGCCAGCAGCACCTCCCGACAGGGGTACGAGCAGTACTTC
d_gene: NA; j_gene: TRBJ2-7; abundance: NA; v_gene: TRBV3-1/TRBV3-2; CDR3aa: CASSQDAGDSYEQYF; CDR3nt: TGTGCCAGCAGCCAAGATGCAGGGGACTCCTACGAGCAGTACTTC
d_gene: NA; j_gene: TRBJ2-3; abundance: NA; v_gene: TRBV30; CDR3aa: CAWGGLTDTQYF; CDR3nt: TGTGCCTGGGGGGGCCTTACAGATACGCAGTATTTT
d_gene: TRBD2; j_gene: TRBJ2-7; abundance: NA; v_gene: TRBV5-1; CDR3aa: CASSSRTSGSSYEQYF; CDR3nt: TGCGCCAGCAGCTCACGGACTAGCGGGAGTTCGTACGAGCAGTACTTC
d_gene: NA; j_gene: TRBJ2-3; abundance: NA; v_gene: TRBV7-9; CDR3aa: CASSFSPSTDTQYF; CDR3nt: TGTGCCAGCAGCTTCAGTCCGAGCACAGATACGCAGTATTTT
d_gene: NA; j_gene: TRBJ2-3; abundance: NA; v_gene: TRBV2; CDR3aa: CASSEAPGSTDTQYF; CDR3nt: TGTGCCAGCAGTGAAGCGCCCGGGAGCACAGATACGCAGTATTTT
d_gene: NA; j_gene: TRBJ2-1; abundance: NA; v_gene: TRBV21-1; CDR3aa: CASSKAALAGLEQFF; CDR3nt: TGTGCCAGCAGCAAAGCAGCACTAGCGGGACTTGAGCAGTTCTTC
d_gene: NA; j_gene: TRBJ2-7; abundance: NA; v_gene: TRBV9; CDR3aa: CASSRRGAGEQYF; CDR3nt: TGTGCCAGCAGTCGAAGGGGTGCGGGGGAGCAGTACTTC
d_gene: NA; j_gene: TRBJ1-2; abundance: NA; v_gene: TRBV9; CDR3aa: CASSVSSGGYTF; CDR3nt: TGTGCCAGCAGCGTCTCTTCAGGTGGCTACACCTTC
d_gene: TRBD1; j_gene: TRBJ2-7; abundance: NA; v_gene: TRBV5-1; CDR3aa: CASSLQGGISYEQYF; CDR3nt: TGCGCCAGCAGCTTACAGGGGGGAATTTCCTACGAGCAGTACTTC
d_gene: NA; j_gene: TRBJ2-7; abundance: NA; v_gene: TRBV6-1; CDR3aa: CASSEALRGRQTSSYEQYF; CDR3nt: TGTGCCAGCAGTGAAGCGCTTCGGGGGAGACAGACCAGCTCCTACGAGCAGTACTTC
d_gene: TRBD1; j_gene: TRBJ2-3; abundance: few; v_gene: TRBV4-2; CDR3aa: CASSQEGQPTDTQYF; CDR3nt: TGTGCCAGCAGCCAAGAGGGACAGCCTACAGATACGCAGTATTTT
d_gene: NA; j_gene: TRBJ1-1; abundance: few; v_gene: TRBV7-2; CDR3aa: CASSPTRVPDKAFF; CDR3nt: TGTGCCAGCAGCCCGACGAGGGTCCCTGATAAAGCTTTCTTT
d_gene: NA; j_gene: TRBJ1-5; abundance: NA; v_gene: TRBV25-1; CDR3aa: CASSESGNQPQHF; CDR3nt: TGTGCCAGCAGTGAATCCGGCAATCAGCCCCAGCATTTT
d_gene: TRBD1; j_gene: TRBJ2-6; abundance: NA; v_gene: TRBV7-9; CDR3aa: CASSLGTGNANVLTF; CDR3nt: TGTGCCAGCAGCCTCGGGACAGGGAACGCCAACGTCCTGACTTTC
d_gene: NA; j_gene: TRBJ2-5; abundance: NA; v_gene: TRBV27; CDR3aa: CATGPFNRTQYF; CDR3nt: TGTGCCACCGGTCCCTTCAATCGGACCCAGTACTTC
d_gene: TRBD1; j_gene: TRBJ1-3; abundance: NA; v_gene: TRBV19; CDR3aa: CASRSGQGFSGNTIYF; CDR3nt: TGTGCCAGTAGGTCGGGACAGGGATTCTCTGGAAACACCATATATTTT
d_gene: TRBD2; j_gene: TRBJ2-2; abundance: NA; v_gene: TRBV12-3/TRBV12-4; CDR3aa: CASNPGLPGELFF; CDR3nt: TGTGCCAGCAACCCGGGACTACCCGGGGAGCTGTTTTTT
d_gene: NA; j_gene: TRBJ2-1; abundance: NA; v_gene: TRBV24-1; CDR3aa: CATSVPLGREQFF; CDR3nt: TGTGCCACCAGTGTCCCCCTGGGGCGAGAACAGTTCTTC
d_gene: TRBD1; j_gene: TRBJ2-2; abundance: NA; v_gene: TRBV7-9; CDR3aa: CASSMRQGTDGELFF; CDR3nt: TGTGCCAGCAGCATGAGACAGGGGACGGACGGGGAGCTGTTTTTT
d_gene: NA; j_gene: TRBJ2-7; abundance: NA; v_gene: TRBV29-1; CDR3aa: CSVEGPRRDGKDEQYF; CDR3nt: TGCAGCGTTGAAGGGCCACGGCGGGACGGAAAGGACGAGCAGTACTTC
d_gene: NA; j_gene: TRBJ2-1; abundance: NA; v_gene: TRBV18; CDR3aa: CASSPSGVMNSYNEQFF; CDR3nt: TGTGCCAGCTCACCATCGGGAGTAATGAATTCCTACAATGAGCAGTTCTTC
d_gene: TRBD1; j_gene: TRBJ2-2; abundance: NA; v_gene: TRBV19; CDR3aa: CASRDRVGGTGELFF; CDR3nt: TGTGCCAGTAGGGACAGGGTTGGGGGCACCGGGGAGCTGTTTTTT
d_gene: NA; j_gene: TRBJ1-2; abundance: once; v_gene: TRBV21-1; CDR3aa: CASSKAGQGVYGYTF; CDR3nt: TGTGCCAGCAGCAAAGCGGGACAGGGCGTCTATGGCTACACCTTC
d_gene: NA; j_gene: TRBJ1-4; abundance: NA; v_gene: TRBV4-2; CDR3aa: CASSQDPAEGEEKLFF; CDR3nt: TGTGCCAGCAGCCAAGATCCGGCTGAGGGGGAAGAAAAACTGTTTTTT
d_gene: NA; j_gene: TRBJ2-2; abundance: NA; v_gene: TRBV5-5; CDR3aa: CASSLIRTNTGELFF; CDR3nt: TGTGCCAGCAGCTTGATCAGAACGAACACCGGGGAGCTGTTTTTT
d_gene: NA; j_gene: TRBJ1-5; abundance: NA; v_gene: TRBV12-3/TRBV12-4; CDR3aa: CASSTDSRQPQHF; CDR3nt: TGTGCCAGCAGCACTGACAGTCGTCAGCCCCAGCATTTT
d_gene: NA; j_gene: TRBJ1-1; abundance: NA; v_gene: TRBV28; CDR3aa: CASRDGQLMNTEAFF; CDR3nt: TGTGCCAGCAGAGACGGACAGCTGATGAACACTGAAGCTTTCTTT
d_gene: TRBD1; j_gene: TRBJ1-2; abundance: NA; v_gene: TRBV3-1/TRBV3-2; CDR3aa: CASSQDTGGSYGYTF; CDR3nt: TGTGCCAGCAGCCAAGATACAGGGGGATCCTATGGCTACACCTTC
d_gene: NA; j_gene: TRBJ1-2; abundance: once; v_gene: TRBV24-1; CDR3aa: CATSDPYYGYTF; CDR3nt: TGTGCCACCAGTGACCCCTACTATGGCTACACCTTC
d_gene: NA; j_gene: TRBJ1-2; abundance: NA; v_gene: TRBV4-3; CDR3aa: CASSQDLSRNYGYTF; CDR3nt: TGCGCCAGCAGCCAAGATTTGAGCAGGAACTATGGCTACACCTTC
d_gene: NA; j_gene: TRBJ1-3; abundance: NA; v_gene: TRBV9; CDR3aa: CASSVGGFGNSGNTIYF; CDR3nt: TGTGCCAGCAGCGTAGGGGGCTTTGGGAACTCTGGAAACACCATATATTTT
d_gene: NA; j_gene: TRBJ2-3; abundance: NA; v_gene: TRBV3-1/TRBV3-2; CDR3aa: CASSQVGPQYF; CDR3nt: TGTGCCAGCAGCCAGGTGGGCCCGCAGTATTTT
d_gene: NA; j_gene: TRBJ2-1; abundance: NA; v_gene: TRBV5-1; CDR3aa: CASSRGPYNEQFF; CDR3nt: TGCGCCAGCAGCAGGGGCCCCTACAATGAGCAGTTCTTC